The 8 T cell receptor beta chains below were found in one sample sequenced in a study of blood T cell repertoires in COVID-19. The table came from immunoSEQ multiplex PCR; TCRdb's copy has only in-frame clones and leaves some out. The table has about 210,000 clones, approximately 86% seen once. The sequencing sample was made of PBMCs or T cells enriched from blood (not recorded which). The receptors shown here come from a woman aged 35 to 49 with acute COVID-19.

The chain joins TRBV29-1 to TRBJ2-7, with unresolved D. Trimming pared 5 bases from V and 5 bases from J, leaving 10 bases between. Germline V gene sequence: CDR1 SQVTM, CDR2 ANQGSEA. This CDR3 is 11 amino acids long. CDR3 protein: CSVHSFNEQYF. CDR3 in DNA: TGCAGCGTTCACTCCTTTAACGAGCAGTACTTC.

The V gene is TRBV27, the J gene TRBJ1-3; 10 bases line up with TRBD1. The V and J ends lost 6 bases and 4 bases, in that order; junction bases with no gene match: 9. CDR3 length: 16 residues. The germline V gene has CDR1 MNHEY and CDR2 SMNVEV (reference sequence). CDR3 DNA: TGTGCCAGCAGCAACGTGGGACAGGGGCCCGGAAACACCATATATTTT. This codes for CASSNVGQGPGNTIYF.

A single count supports this clone. As DNA, the CDR3 is TGTGCCAGCAGCTTAGGACTAGCGGGCCCAGATACGCAGTATTTT. It yields the protein CASSLGLAGPDTQYF. This sequence joins TRBV7-2 and TRBJ2-3; 10 nucleotides agree with TRBD2. The CDR3 totals 15 residues. Germline V gene sequence: CDR1 SGHTA, CDR2 FQGNSA. J gave up 4 bases and V 1 base, and 2 bases lay outside the gene matches.

This chain links TRBV7-9 with TRBJ1-5; 7 bases align to TRBD1. The ends lost 5 bases at V and 3 bases at J; junction bases unmatched: 4. In germline, CDR1 is SEHNR, CDR2 FQNEAQ (reference sequence). This CDR3 is built from 14 residues. This CDR3 is CASSGDRYNQPQHF. The CDR3 nucleotides are TGTGCCAGCAGCGGGGACAGATACAATCAGCCCCAGCATTTT.

There are a few counts of this clone. The V gene is TRBV6-5, the J gene TRBJ1-2, with D possibly being TRBD1 (5 bases). The V end lost 6 bases, the J end lost 6 bases, and 17 bases lay between the germline ends. The CDR3 spans 14 residues. Germline CDR1 and CDR2: MNHEY and SVGAGI. The DNA for the CDR3 is TGTGCCAGCAGGTCCGGGGGGGGAGGCGATGGCTACACCTTC. Translated: CASRSGGGGDGYTF.

V usage is TRBV4-2 and J usage is TRBJ2-7; 8 bases are shared with TRBD1. V was clipped by 0 bases and J by 2 bases; unmatched bases: 3. Germline V gives CDR1 LGHNA, CDR2 YNFKEQ. The CDR3 contains 15 residues. The chain's CDR3 is CASSQDGTGAYEQYF. DNA of the CDR3: TGTGCCAGCAGCCAAGACGGGACAGGAGCCTACGAGCAGTACTTC.

This chain uses TRBV5-1 with TRBJ1-2, with 9 nucleotides matching TRBD1. Losses at the gene ends were 0 bases for V and 0 bases for J; bases not matched to a gene: 0. The germline gives CDR1 SGHRS, CDR2 YFSETQ. The length of the CDR3 is 15 residues. The CDR3 nucleotides read TGCGCCAGCAGCTTGGGGACAGGGGCTAACTATGGCTACACCTTC. Translation: CASSLGTGANYGYTF.

This clone showed up many times. CDR3 sequence reads: CASSPSSGTFNEQFF. The DNA of the CDR3 is TGTGCCAGCAGCCCCTCGAGCGGGACCTTCAATGAGCAGTTCTTC. This rearrangement joins TRBV5-4 to TRBJ2-1; 7 bases fit TRBD2. The CDR3 has 15 amino acids. The germline CDR1 and CDR2 sequences are SGHNT and YYREEE (reference sequence). V was pared by 4 bases and J by 6 bases, with 10 bases of the junction left unmatched.